This T cell receptor (beta chain) emerged from a study of human T cells and chemical hapten exposure. Study-wide background: Weekly administration of diphenylcyclopropenone to the scalp of patients continued throughout the approximately 25-week study.

Per the germline V gene, CDR1 is DFQATT and CDR2 is SNEGSKA (reference sequence). The CDR3 is made up of 16 amino acids. V was pared by 0 bases and J by 1 base, with 12 bases between. Using its own MiXCR run on the RACE reads, TCRdb lists one record per CDR3 protein. The profile covers roughly 64,000 distinct CDR3 sequences, with 10% to 12% appearing a single time and 4% taken by the ten largest. Worth noting for this clonotype: Its cognate antigen is unknown.

Time point given: pre-sensitization, week 0. Sample treatment: therapeutic diphenylcyclopropenone sensitization with weekly scalp DPC. Patch tests were applied only after blood draws. Patients had alopecia, were aged 18 to 70, and were not pregnant. Whole-study results and caveats: Every donor had alopecia, and their immune response may therefore differ from healthy people's.

The input for sequencing was whole blood, taken in connection with sensitization to the hapten diphenylcyclopropenone (DPC). The chain carries TRBV20-1 and TRBJ2-2; D not resolved. The TCR was taken from a woman aged 40-49 years with alopecia areata. Some clones in this sample may be carry-over from other donors' samples. The CDR3 DNA is TGCAGTGCTAGAGATTTTCGGCAGCAGAACACCGGGGAGCTGTTTTTT. It yields the protein CSARDFRQQNTGELFF.